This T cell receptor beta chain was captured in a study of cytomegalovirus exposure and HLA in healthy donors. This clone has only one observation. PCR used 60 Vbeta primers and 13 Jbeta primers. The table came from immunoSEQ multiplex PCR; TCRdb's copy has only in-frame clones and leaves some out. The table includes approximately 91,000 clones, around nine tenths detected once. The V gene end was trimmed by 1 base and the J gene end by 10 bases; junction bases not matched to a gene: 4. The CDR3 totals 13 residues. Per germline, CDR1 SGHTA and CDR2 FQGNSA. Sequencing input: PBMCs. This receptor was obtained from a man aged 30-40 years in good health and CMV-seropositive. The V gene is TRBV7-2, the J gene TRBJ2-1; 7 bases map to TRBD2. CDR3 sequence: CASSLVAGEEQFF. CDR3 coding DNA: TGTGCCAGCAGCTTAGTGGCGGGAGAAGAGCAGTTCTTC.